The 24 T cell receptor beta chains presented below share a single source sample, sequenced in a study of T cell repertoires in cytomegalovirus infection. Their antigens remain unidentified. TCRdb itself ran the reads through MiXCR, one entry per CDR3 protein. The sample records 310,000 or so distinct CDR3 sequences, around 25% being singletons. Sequencing used cultured PBMCs, obtained from culture after CMV antigen stimulation. These receptors originate from a human donor in good health (CMV status not recorded). Some clones in this sample may be carry-over from other donors' samples.

This clonotype was seen a few times. This chain connects TRBV28 to TRBJ2-7; 14 nucleotides match TRBD2. The V and J ends lost 4 bases and 5 bases, in that order; junction bases with no gene match: 7. The CDR3 length is 16 residues. Germline V gives CDR1 MDHEN, CDR2 SYDVKM. CDR3 region: CASSSTGLAGDNEQYF. The CDR3 DNA follows: TGTGCCAGCAGTTCTACGGGACTAGCGGGAGACAACGAGCAGTACTTC.

This clonotype was seen at least ten times. This sequence joins TRBV7-8 and TRBJ2-3; 9 nucleotides agree with TRBD1. The V gene's germline CDR1 is SGHVS and CDR2 FQNEAQ. The CDR3 contains 16 residues. After removal of 1 base from V and 5 bases from J, the junction contained 7 bases not matched to a gene. The CDR3 is CASSLGRGQGLDTQYF. The CDR3 nucleotides read TGTGCCAGCAGCTTAGGCCGGGGACAGGGTCTAGATACGCAGTATTTT.

The chain links TRBV7-9 to TRBJ2-7; 11 bases align to TRBD1. V lost 5 bases, J lost 7 bases, and 7 bases stayed unmatched. CDR1 and CDR2 from the germline V gene are SEHNR and FQNEAQ (reference sequence). This CDR3 is built from 14 residues. In nucleotides, the CDR3 is TGTGCCAGCAGCACAGGACAGGGGGCGTATGAGCAGTACGTC. This encodes CASSTGQGAYEQYV.

This clonotype came up many times. The J gene is TRBJ1-5, the V gene TRBV7-6; maybe TRBD1 (5 bases). This CDR3 is 17 amino acids long. Trimming took off 1 base at V and 4 bases at J, with 17 bases between the two ends. The germline CDR1 and CDR2 sequences are SGHVS and FNYEAQ. Here the CDR3 reads CASSLVQGLNINQPQHF. The CDR3 DNA reads TGTGCCAGCAGCTTAGTTCAGGGTCTCAACATTAATCAGCCCCAGCATTTT.

This clonotype was observed at least ten times. The chain carries TRBV7-2 and TRBJ1-2; the D gene is possibly TRBD1 (6 bases). The germline V gene encodes CDR1 SGHTA and CDR2 FQGNSA. The CDR3 extends over 14 amino acids. Trimming shortened V by 5 bases and J by 0 bases, and 10 bases separated the two germline ends. The CDR3 DNA reads TGTGCCAGCAGCCAGGACAGAGCTAACTATGGCTACACCTTC. This sequence encodes CASSQDRANYGYTF.

This clonotype appeared many times. The V gene is TRBV11-2, the J gene TRBJ2-1, with D tentatively TRBD1 (5 bases). The CDR3 extends over 16 amino acids. Germline values: CDR1 SGHAT, CDR2 FQNNGV. The V end lost 6 bases, the J end lost 4 bases, and 19 bases lay between the germline ends. The CDR3 sequence: CASRKTGIMAYNEQFF. CDR3 nucleotide sequence: TGTGCCAGCAGGAAAACAGGTATTATGGCTTACAATGAGCAGTTCTTC.

J is TRBJ1-1 and V is TRBV12-3 or TRBV12-4; possibly TRBD1 for D (6 bases). Trimming pared 6 bases from V and 2 bases from J, leaving 10 bases between. The CDR3 has 13 amino acids. DNA for the CDR3: TGTGCCAGCAGAGGACAGCTAAACACTGAAGCTTTCTTT. Its translation: CASRGQLNTEAFF.

This clonotype was seen a few times. The chain recombines TRBV7-2 with TRBJ2-7; 7 bases are a match to TRBD1. V trimming: 2 bases; J trimming: 3 bases; junction bases outside the gene matches: 7. CDR1 is SGHTA and CDR2 is FQGNSA in the germline V gene. CDR3 length: 15 residues. CDR3 coding DNA: TGTGCCAGCAGCTTAAGGGCAGGGGGTGACTACGAGCAGTACGTC. Protein: CASSLRAGGDYEQYV.

This clonotype was seen many times. V is TRBV7-2 and J is TRBJ2-5; 8 nucleotides match TRBD1. The germline CDR1 and CDR2 sequences are SGHTA and FQGNSA. The CDR3 runs to 15 residues. Unmatched junction bases numbered 6, after V lost 5 bases and J lost 1 base. CDR3 nucleotide sequence: TGTGCCAGCAGCCCCAGGGGGCGCCCCCAAGAGACCCAGTACTTC. Protein: CASSPRGRPQETQYF.

This clonotype has just a few counts. Relative to the germline gene, one junction end is altered; a read error may explain this. The chain has TRBV28 and TRBJ1-2, with TRBD1 as a possible D gene (6 bases). Per germline, CDR1 MDHEN and CDR2 SYDVKM. This CDR3 has 14 residues. The DNA of the CDR3 is TGTGCCAGCCTATCGCCGGGGGCTAACAATGGCTACACCTTC. Amino acids: CASLSPGANNGYTF.

The chain joins TRBV6-6 to TRBJ2-1, with no clear D. The CDR3 has 15 amino acids. Germline loops: CDR1 MNHNY, CDR2 SVGAGI (reference sequence). Trimming cost V 0 bases and J 4 bases, with 10 bases left between them. The CDR3 here is CASSYSVNPYNEQFF. The CDR3 coding sequence is TGTGCCAGCAGTTACTCAGTCAACCCTTACAATGAGCAGTTCTTC.

This clonotype appeared a few times. The V and J genes are TRBV28 and TRBJ1-1; 8 nucleotides align to TRBD1. This CDR3 has 11 amino acids. Per germline, CDR1 MDHEN and CDR2 SYDVKM. The J segment lost 12 bases and the V segment lost 5 bases, leaving 5 bases of the junction unmatched. The CDR3 region is CASSNRGEPFF. The DNA for the CDR3 is TGTGCCAGCAGTAACAGGGGGGAGCCTTTCTTT.

The CDR3 is CASSVAQRSTDTQYF. As DNA, the CDR3 is TGTGCCAGCAGCGTAGCTCAGCGGAGCACAGATACGCAGTATTTT. The chain links TRBV9 to TRBJ2-3; TRBD2 is a possible D gene (5 bases). Germline assignment: CDR1 SGDLS and CDR2 YYNGEE. Trimming pared 0 bases from V and 0 bases from J, leaving 8 bases between. The CDR3 is 15 amino acids.

The rearrangement joins TRBV6-8 to TRBJ2-3, with 7 bases matching TRBD1. CDR3 length: 11 residues. Germline assignment: CDR1 MNHGY and CDR2 SAAAGT. Trimming removed 6 bases from V and 9 bases from J; junction bases left unmatched: 3. CDR3 in amino acids: CASRRGLTQYF. CDR3 in DNA: TGTGCCAGCAGGAGGGGGCTAACGCAGTATTTT.

V is TRBV19 and J is TRBJ1-2; weak D call: TRBD1 (6 bases). Trimming cost V 6 bases and J 5 bases, with 13 bases left between them. CDR3 length: 13 amino acids. Germline V CDR1 and CDR2: LNHDA, SQIVND (reference sequence). CDR3 loop: CASRGTSMYGYTF. The CDR3 nucleotides are TGTGCCAGTAGGGGGACATCAATGTATGGCTACACCTTC.

This clonotype qualifies as medium-sized. The chain employs TRBV11-2 and TRBJ2-3; 10 bases are shared with TRBD2. Germline V CDR1 and CDR2: SGHAT, FQNNGV. CDR3 size: 19 residues. V shed 8 bases and J 4 bases; nucleotides not matched to a gene: 21. The CDR3 nucleotides read TGTGCCAGCCAAATTAAAAGGACGAGCGGGAGGGGGAAACCAGATACGCAGTATTTT. Encoded protein: CASQIKRTSGRGKPDTQYF. Complete variable domain (other parts from reference TRBV11-2 and TRBJ2-3): EAGVAQSPRYKIIEKRQSVAFWCNPISGHATLYWYQQILGQGPKLLIQFQNNGVVDDSQLPKDRFSAERLKGVDSTLKIQPAKLEDSAVYLCASQIKRTSGRGKPDTQYFGPGTRLTVL.

The chain uses TRBV6-6 and TRBJ1-5, with D perhaps matching TRBD1 (6 bases). V lost 2 bases and J 3 bases, leaving 11 bases between the germline ends. Germline assignment: CDR1 MNHNY and CDR2 SVGAGI (reference sequence). This CDR3 spans 15 amino acids. The CDR3 DNA reads TGTGCCAGCAGTTACCAACAGGGATCCAATCAGCCCCAGCATTTT. This codes for CASSYQQGSNQPQHF.

There are a few counts of this clonotype. The chain is built from TRBV7-9 and TRBJ2-3; D ambiguous. The CDR3 is made up of 17 amino acids. Trimming cost V 7 bases and J 4 bases, with 24 bases left between them. Germline V gene data show CDR1 as SEHNR and CDR2 as FQNEAQ (reference sequence). The CDR3 here is CASTFRFGQILSDTQYF. In DNA form, the CDR3 reads TGTGCCAGCACCTTTCGGTTTGGGCAGATCTTGTCAGATACGCAGTATTTT. The full variable domain, its missing parts supplied by reference TRBV7-9 and TRBJ2-3, is DTGVSQNPRHKITKRGQNVTFRCDPISEHNRLYWYRQTLGQGPEFLTYFQNEAQLEKSRLLSDRFSAERPKGSFSTLEIQRTEQGDSAMYLCASTFRFGQILSDTQYFGPGTRLTVL.

In this sample, this clonotype turned up a few times. The V gene is TRBV7-9, the J gene TRBJ1-4; no firm D call. Germline V CDR1 and CDR2: SEHNR, FQNEAQ (reference sequence). The CDR3 runs to 15 residues. V lost 7 bases and J 8 bases, leaving 20 bases between the germline ends. CDR3 nucleotide sequence: TGTGCCAGCATCTTGACCGGGCCCAGAGTGGAAAAACTGTTTTTT. Amino acids: CASILTGPRVEKLFF.

This clonotype was observed a handful of times. The rearrangement uses TRBV7-9 and TRBJ1-2; D call uncertain. Deletions cut 5 bases from V and 4 bases from J, with 8 bases between. The germline V gene has CDR1 SEHNR and CDR2 FQNEAQ (reference sequence). The CDR3 is 12 amino acids. The CDR3 protein is CASSTSIYGYTF. CDR3 DNA sequence: TGTGCCAGCAGCACCAGCATCTATGGCTACACCTTC. Full variable domain (remainder filled in from reference TRBV7-9 and TRBJ1-2): DTGVSQNPRHKITKRGQNVTFRCDPISEHNRLYWYRQTLGQGPEFLTYFQNEAQLEKSRLLSDRFSAERPKGSFSTLEIQRTEQGDSAMYLCASSTSIYGYTFGSGTRLTVV.

This chain joins TRBV7-9 and TRBJ1-1; TRBD1 is a possible D gene (6 bases). CDR3 length equals 14 residues. Trimming removed 5 bases at V and 5 bases at J, with 15 bases between. Germline CDR1 and CDR2: SEHNR and FQNEAQ (reference sequence). The CDR3 bases are TGTGCCAGCAGCCCGACGACAGGCATAACTGAAGCTTTCTTT. It yields the protein CASSPTTGITEAFF.

The chain is built from TRBV19 and TRBJ2-4; D unresolved. The germline gives CDR1 LNHDA, CDR2 SQIVND (reference sequence). The CDR3 is made up of 15 amino acids. Between the trimmed V and J ends, which lost 6 bases and 3 bases, there was a span of 15 bases. CDR3 amino acids: CASSPLLDGKNIQYF. The CDR3 DNA sequence: TGTGCCAGTAGCCCGTTGTTGGATGGCAAAAACATTCAGTACTTC. Complete variable domain (other parts from reference TRBV19 and TRBJ2-4): DGGITQSPKYLFRKEGQNVTLSCEQNLNHDAMYWYRQDPGQGLRLIYYSQIVNDFQKGDIAEGYSVSREKKESFPLTVTSAQKNPTAFYLCASSPLLDGKNIQYFGAGTRLSVL.

Many counts were recorded for this clonotype. The V gene is TRBV7-6, the J gene TRBJ2-1; TRBD2 matches 10 bases. This CDR3 is built from 17 residues. Germline-derived CDR1 and CDR2 are SGHVS and FNYEAQ. The V segment lost 11 bases and the J segment 5 bases; nucleotides outside the gene matches: 18. The CDR3 DNA reads as TGTGCCGTAAACAAACATAGCGGACTAGCGGATGACAATGAGCAGTTCTTC. It yields the protein CAVNKHSGLADDNEQFF.

The chain uses TRBV11-2 and TRBJ2-5, with D possibly matching TRBD2 (5 bases). CDR1 and CDR2 (germline): SGHAT, FQNNGV. V lost 3 bases to trimming and J lost 4 bases, with 9 bases between them. The CDR3 runs to 13 residues. This CDR3 reads CASSLPSPETQYF. CDR3 DNA: TGTGCCAGCAGCTTGCCTAGCCCAGAGACCCAGTACTTC.